These T cell receptor beta chains were read from a single sample in a study of T cells after yellow fever vaccination. TCRdb reanalysed the 5' RACE reads using MiXCR and keeps one entry per CDR3 protein. The repertoire holds a few hundred thousand distinct CDR3 sequences, with around 3.6% as singletons. This sample comprised PBMCs, obtained on the day of the yellow fever booster vaccination. These receptors were collected from a man aged 18 to 29 who received the YFV17D yellow fever vaccine. Both conserved end residues are part of each CDR3. Each record gives: V gene, clone size, J gene, D gene, CDR3 protein, CDR3 DNA. A D gene is named only where the DNA matches it firmly. The size of a clone is reported for some rows only, either as once, few or many, or as a class for expanded clones.

TRBV6-2/TRBV6-3,many,TRBJ2-4,TRBD2,CASSYPTSGGARNIQYF,TGTGCCAGCAGTTACCCGACTAGCGGGGGGGCGAGGAACATTCAGTACTTC
TRBV18,few,TRBJ1-4,.,CASSPRGSFDEKLFF,TGTGCCAGCTCACCACGGGGGTCCTTCGATGAAAAACTGTTTTTT
TRBV11-2,.,TRBJ1-6,.,CASSLILDPYNSPLHF,TGTGCCAGCAGCTTGATCCTAGACCCCTATAATTCACCCCTCCACTTT
TRBV5-1,many,TRBJ2-7,TRBD1,CASSSARGPFYYEQYF,TGCGCCAGCAGCTCGGCCAGGGGGCCCTTCTACTACGAGCAGTACTTC
TRBV19,few,TRBJ1-5,.,CASSTSLMEPQHF,TGTGCCAGTAGTACCTCCTTAATGGAGCCCCAGCATTTT
TRBV12-3/TRBV12-4,many,TRBJ1-6,.,CASSPQARGSPLHF,TGTGCCAGCAGTCCACAGGCCCGGGGTTCACCCCTCCACTTT
TRBV12-3/TRBV12-4,many,TRBJ1-2,.,CASRGGWQGILYGYTF,TGTGCCAGCAGAGGAGGTTGGCAGGGGATCCTCTATGGCTACACCTTC
TRBV7-2,.,TRBJ1-2,TRBD1,CASSLTGQVYGYTF,TGTGCCAGCAGCTTAACAGGACAGGTCTATGGCTACACCTTC
TRBV5-1,few,TRBJ1-2,.,CASSLTGLTDGYTF,TGCGCCAGCAGCTTGACAGGGTTAACCGATGGCTACACCTTC
TRBV13,.,TRBJ2-5,.,CASVGQGETQYF,TGTGCCAGCGTCGGACAAGGAGAGACCCAGTACTTC
TRBV7-2,.,TRBJ1-3,.,CASSRGGRSGNTIYF,TGTGCCAGCAGCCGTGGGGGACGCTCTGGAAACACCATATATTTT
TRBV14,few,TRBJ1-2,.,CASSRYREGYTF,TGTGCCAGCAGCCGCTACAGGGAAGGCTACACCTTC
TRBV7-9,many,TRBJ2-2,TRBD2,CASSLAGTTTNTGELFF,TGTGCCAGCAGCTTAGCCGGGACTACCACAAACACCGGGGAGCTGTTTTTT
TRBV11-2,few,TRBJ1-2,TRBD1,CASSSSIGQGRYTF,TGTGCCAGCAGCTCCTCGATTGGACAGGGTCGCTACACCTTC
TRBV7-2,many,TRBJ1-6,TRBD1,CASSQDRPHNSPLHF,TGTGCCAGCAGCCAGGACAGGCCCCATAATTCACCCCTCCACTTT
TRBV7-2,few,TRBJ2-3,TRBD2,CASSPGLASTDTQYF,TGTGCCAGCAGCCCCGGACTAGCGAGCACAGATACGCAGTATTTT
TRBV20-1,many,TRBJ2-7,TRBD2,CSARQPGLTYEQYF,TGCAGTGCTAGACAACCGGGACTAACCTACGAGCAGTACTTC
TRBV5-1,.,TRBJ1-1,.,CASSPQGGLNTEAFF,TGCGCCAGCAGCCCCCAAGGGGGGTTGAACACTGAAGCTTTCTTT
TRBV5-1,.,TRBJ1-2,.,CASSSRGGGNYGYTF,TGCGCCAGCAGCTCCCGGGGAGGAGGGAACTATGGCTACACCTTC
TRBV9,few,TRBJ2-3,.,CASSGDLATDTQYF,TGTGCCAGCAGCGGCGACCTCGCCACAGATACGCAGTATTTT
TRBV29-1,many,TRBJ2-7,.,CSVFLGTYEQYF,TGCAGCGTGTTCCTTGGCACCTACGAGCAGTACTTC
TRBV19,few,TRBJ1-2,.,CASSWASGLYGYTF,TGTGCCAGTAGTTGGGCCAGCGGCCTCTATGGCTACACCTTC
TRBV19,.,TRBJ2-1,TRBD2,CASTLPASGSNEQFF,TGTGCCAGTACCCTCCCGGCTAGCGGGAGTAATGAGCAGTTCTTC
TRBV27,many,TRBJ1-6,.,CASSFWDGSSPLHF,TGTGCCAGCAGTTTTTGGGACGGATCTTCACCCCTCCACTTT
TRBV5-1,.,TRBJ1-2,TRBD1,CASARAGTGEYGYTF,TGCGCCAGCGCTCGGGCCGGGACAGGTGAATACGGCTACACCTTC
TRBV12-3/TRBV12-4,many,TRBJ2-1,TRBD2,CASRVRPAASGEQFF,TGTGCCAGCAGGGTCCGACCCGCCGCTAGCGGGGAGCAGTTCTTC